This TCR beta chain was captured in a study of PD-1 blockade in classical Hodgkin lymphoma. Study in general: Patients were dosed intravenously with nivolumab at 3 mg/kg every 2 weeks.

Repertoires were generated with immunoSEQ multiplex PCR, while TCRdb's copy carries only in-frame clones and drops some. The table shows 25,000 to 35,000 clones, with approximately 85% occurring only once. Of note for this clone: Its matching antigen is unknown.

Autologous stem cell transplantation was followed by relapse in every patient, and brentuximab vedotin exposure varied. The study purified CD4+ T cells from thawed PBMCs using magnetic negative selection. This CDR3 has 15 amino acids. J lost 8 bases, V lost 4 bases, and 13 bases had no gene match. Germline CDR1 and CDR2: SGHRS and YFSETQ. Study-wide findings and caveats: The study found that TCR diversity rose significantly by C4D1 in CD4+ but not CD8+ cells.

The starting material was CD4+ T cells from blood, obtained at baseline. This receptor was obtained from a human donor with classical Hodgkin lymphoma. The chain employs TRBV5-1 and TRBJ1-2, with 8 bases fitting TRBD1. CDR3 nucleotides: TGCGCCAGCAGCCCGGCGGGGCAGGGGGCGAGCGGCTACACCTTC. It codes for CASSPAGQGASGYTF.